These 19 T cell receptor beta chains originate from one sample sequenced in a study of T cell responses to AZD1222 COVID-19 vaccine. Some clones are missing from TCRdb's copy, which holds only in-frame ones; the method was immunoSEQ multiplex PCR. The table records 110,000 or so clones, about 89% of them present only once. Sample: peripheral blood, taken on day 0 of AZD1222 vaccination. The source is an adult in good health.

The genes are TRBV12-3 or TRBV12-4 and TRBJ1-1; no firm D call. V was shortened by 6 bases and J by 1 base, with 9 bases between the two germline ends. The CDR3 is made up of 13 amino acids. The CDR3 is CASSLGSNTEAFF. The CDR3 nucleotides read TGTGCCAGCAGCCTTGGATCGAACACTGAAGCTTTCTTT.

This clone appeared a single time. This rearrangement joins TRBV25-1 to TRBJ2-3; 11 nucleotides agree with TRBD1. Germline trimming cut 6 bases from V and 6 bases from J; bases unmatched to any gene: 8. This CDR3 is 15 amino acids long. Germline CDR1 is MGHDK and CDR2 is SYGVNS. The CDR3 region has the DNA TGTGCCAGCAGCTACGGTGGGACAGGGGGTGATACGCAGTATTTT. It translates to CASSYGGTGGDTQYF.

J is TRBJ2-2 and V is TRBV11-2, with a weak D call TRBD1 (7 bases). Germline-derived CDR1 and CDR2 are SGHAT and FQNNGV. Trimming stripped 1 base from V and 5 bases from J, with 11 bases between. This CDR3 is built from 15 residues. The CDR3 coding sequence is TGTGCCAGCAGCTTAGTCCAGGGGGGAACCGGGGAGCTGTTTTTT. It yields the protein CASSLVQGGTGELFF.

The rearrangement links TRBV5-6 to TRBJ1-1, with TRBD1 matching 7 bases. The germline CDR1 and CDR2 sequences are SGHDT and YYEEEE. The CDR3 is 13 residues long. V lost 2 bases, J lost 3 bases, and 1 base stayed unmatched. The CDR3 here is CASSFTGDTEAFF. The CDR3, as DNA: TGTGCCAGCAGCTTCACAGGGGACACTGAAGCTTTCTTT.

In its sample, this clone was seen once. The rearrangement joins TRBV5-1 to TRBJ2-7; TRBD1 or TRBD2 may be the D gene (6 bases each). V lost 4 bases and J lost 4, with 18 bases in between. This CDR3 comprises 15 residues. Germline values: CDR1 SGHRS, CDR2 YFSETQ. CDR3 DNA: TGCGCCAGCAGCCCACCCCCCGAGGGGGGTTACGAGCAGTACTTC. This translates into CASSPPPEGGYEQYF.

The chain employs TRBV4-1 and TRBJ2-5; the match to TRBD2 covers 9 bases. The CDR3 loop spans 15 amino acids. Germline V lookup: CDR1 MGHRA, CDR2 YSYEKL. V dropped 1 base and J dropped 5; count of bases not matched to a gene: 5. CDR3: CASSQGAGGLETQYF. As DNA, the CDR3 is TGCGCCAGCAGCCAAGGGGCGGGGGGGCTCGAGACCCAGTACTTC.

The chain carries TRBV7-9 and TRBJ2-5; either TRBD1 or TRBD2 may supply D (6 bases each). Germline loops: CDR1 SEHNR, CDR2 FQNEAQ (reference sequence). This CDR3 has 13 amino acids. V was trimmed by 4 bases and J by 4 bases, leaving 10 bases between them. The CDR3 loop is CASSSRGPETQYF. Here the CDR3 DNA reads TGTGCCAGCAGCTCCCGGGGGCCAGAGACCCAGTACTTC.

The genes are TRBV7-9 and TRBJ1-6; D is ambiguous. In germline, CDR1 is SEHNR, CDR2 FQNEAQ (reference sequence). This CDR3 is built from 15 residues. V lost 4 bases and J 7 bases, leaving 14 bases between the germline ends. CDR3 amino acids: CASSSIGGTNSPLHF. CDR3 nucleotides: TGTGCCAGCAGCTCCATCGGAGGAACAAATTCACCCCTCCACTTT.

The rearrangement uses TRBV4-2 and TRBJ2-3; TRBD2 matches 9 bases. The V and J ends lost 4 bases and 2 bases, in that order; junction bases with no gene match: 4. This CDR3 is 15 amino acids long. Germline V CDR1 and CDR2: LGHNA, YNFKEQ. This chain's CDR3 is CASSRSGGLTDTQYF. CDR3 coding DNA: TGTGCCAGCAGCCGTAGCGGGGGCCTCACAGATACGCAGTATTTT.

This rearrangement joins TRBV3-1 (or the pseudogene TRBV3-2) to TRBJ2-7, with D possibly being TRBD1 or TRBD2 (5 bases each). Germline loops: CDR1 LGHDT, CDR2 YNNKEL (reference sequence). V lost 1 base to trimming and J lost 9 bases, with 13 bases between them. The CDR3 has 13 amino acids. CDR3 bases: TGTGCCAGCAGCCAAGCGTTGGTGGGGGTGCAGTACTTC. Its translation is CASSQALVGVQYF.

CDR3 DNA: TGTGCCATTATAAGGGTATACAATGAGCAGTTCTTC. Its protein is CAIIRVYNEQFF. This chain links TRBV7-9 with TRBJ2-1; D ambiguous. The V end lost 10 bases, the J end lost 4 bases, and 11 bases lay between the germline ends. CDR1 and CDR2 (germline): SEHNR, FQNEAQ (reference sequence). The length of the CDR3 is 12 residues.

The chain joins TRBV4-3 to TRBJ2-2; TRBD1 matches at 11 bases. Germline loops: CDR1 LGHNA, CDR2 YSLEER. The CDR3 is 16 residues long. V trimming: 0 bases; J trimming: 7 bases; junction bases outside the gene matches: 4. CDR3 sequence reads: CASSQEGTGGIGELFF. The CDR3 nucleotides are TGCGCCAGCAGCCAAGAGGGGACAGGGGGGATCGGGGAGCTGTTTTTT.

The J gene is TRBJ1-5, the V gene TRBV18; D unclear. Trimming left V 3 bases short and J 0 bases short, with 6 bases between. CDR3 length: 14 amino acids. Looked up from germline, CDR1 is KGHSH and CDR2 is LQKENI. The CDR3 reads CASSPKDSNQPQHF. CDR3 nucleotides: TGTGCCAGCTCACCCAAAGATAGCAATCAGCCCCAGCATTTT.

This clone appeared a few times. The CDR3 loop is CASSLDCSGDSYEQYF. CDR3 in DNA: TGTGCCAGCAGTTTAGATTGCTCGGGGGACTCCTACGAGCAGTACTTC. The rearrangement joins TRBV27 to TRBJ2-7; maybe TRBD2 (6 bases). There are 16 residues in the CDR3. V lost 2 bases and J lost 0, with 14 bases in between. From germline, CDR1 is MNHEY and CDR2 SMNVEV (reference sequence).

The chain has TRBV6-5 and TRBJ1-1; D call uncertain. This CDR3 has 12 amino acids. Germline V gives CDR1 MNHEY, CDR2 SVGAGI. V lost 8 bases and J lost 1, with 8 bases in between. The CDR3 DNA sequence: TGTGCCAGCCCGGACGGGAACACTGAAGCTTTCTTT. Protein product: CASPDGNTEAFF.

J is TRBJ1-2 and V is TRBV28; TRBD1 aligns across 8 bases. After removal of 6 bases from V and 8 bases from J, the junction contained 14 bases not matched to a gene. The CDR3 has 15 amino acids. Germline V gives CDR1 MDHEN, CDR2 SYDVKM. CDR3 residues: CASSSPGQGKGGYTF. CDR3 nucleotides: TGTGCCAGCAGCTCCCCAGGACAGGGAAAAGGAGGCTACACCTTC.

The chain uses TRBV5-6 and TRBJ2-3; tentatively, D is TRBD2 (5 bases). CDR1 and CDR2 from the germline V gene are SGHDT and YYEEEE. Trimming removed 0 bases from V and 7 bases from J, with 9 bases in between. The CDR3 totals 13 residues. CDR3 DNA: TGTGCCAGCAGCTTGGTAGCGTTTCATACGCAGTATTTT. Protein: CASSLVAFHTQYF.

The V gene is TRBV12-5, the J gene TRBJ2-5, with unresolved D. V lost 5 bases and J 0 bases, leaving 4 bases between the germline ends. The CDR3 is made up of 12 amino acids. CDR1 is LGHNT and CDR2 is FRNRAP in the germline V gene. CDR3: CASGINQETQYF. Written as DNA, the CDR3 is TGTGCTAGTGGTATCAACCAAGAGACCCAGTACTTC.

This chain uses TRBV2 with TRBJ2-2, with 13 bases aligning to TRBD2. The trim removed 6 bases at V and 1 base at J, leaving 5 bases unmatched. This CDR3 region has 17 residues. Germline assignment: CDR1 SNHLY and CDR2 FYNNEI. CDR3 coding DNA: TGTGCCAGCAGGCGACTAGCGGGGGGCGTGAACACCGGGGAGCTGTTTTTT. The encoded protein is CASRRLAGGVNTGELFF. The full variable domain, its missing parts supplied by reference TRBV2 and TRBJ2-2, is EPEVTQTPSHQVTQMGQEVILRCVPISNHLYFYWYRQILGQKVEFLVSFYNNEISEKSEIFDDQFSVERPDGSNFTLKIRSTKLEDSAMYFCASRRLAGGVNTGELFFGEGSRLTVL.